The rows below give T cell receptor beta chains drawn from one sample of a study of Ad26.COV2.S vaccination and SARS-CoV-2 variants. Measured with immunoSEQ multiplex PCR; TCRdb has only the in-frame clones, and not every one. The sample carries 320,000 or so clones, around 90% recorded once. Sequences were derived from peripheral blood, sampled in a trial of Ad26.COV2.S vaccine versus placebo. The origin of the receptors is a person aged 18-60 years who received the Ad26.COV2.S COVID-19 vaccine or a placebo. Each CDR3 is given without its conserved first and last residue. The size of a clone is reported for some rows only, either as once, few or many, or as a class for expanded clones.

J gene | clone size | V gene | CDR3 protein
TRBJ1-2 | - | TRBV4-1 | ASSQPGIPGYT
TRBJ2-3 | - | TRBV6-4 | ASSGQREASTDTQY
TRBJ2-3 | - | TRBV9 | ASSVFEAPTDTQY
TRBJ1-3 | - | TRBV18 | ASSPVQASASGNTIY
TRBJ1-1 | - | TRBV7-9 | ASSLYWNTEAF
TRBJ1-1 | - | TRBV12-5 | ASVGQKNTEAF
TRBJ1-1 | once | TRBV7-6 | ASSLGGKGNTEAF
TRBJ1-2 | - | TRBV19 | ASSSRSPQLYGYT
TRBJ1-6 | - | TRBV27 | ASSSTIQSSYNSPLH
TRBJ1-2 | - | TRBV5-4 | ASSSPGQGNYGYT
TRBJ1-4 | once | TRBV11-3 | ASSPGQPGGSEKLF
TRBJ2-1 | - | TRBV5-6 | ASSLGGARGEQF
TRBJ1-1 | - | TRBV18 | ASSPGTGGRTEAF
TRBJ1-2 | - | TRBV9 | ASSGTQGRDGYT
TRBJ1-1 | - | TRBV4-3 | ASSQDRGRVSEAF
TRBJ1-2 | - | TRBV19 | ASSRQGSQGYGYT
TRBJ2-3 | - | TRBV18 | ASSPGLAEPDTQY
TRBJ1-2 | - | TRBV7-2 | ASSLGPGRRVPSGYT
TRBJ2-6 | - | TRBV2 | ASSEALGSSGANVLT
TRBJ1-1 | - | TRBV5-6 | ASSSGRPNTEAF
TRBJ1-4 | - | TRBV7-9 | ASSPGQGEHEKLF
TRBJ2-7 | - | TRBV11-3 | ASSYTKPYEQY
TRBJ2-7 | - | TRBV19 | ASSTLYTGPQQEQY
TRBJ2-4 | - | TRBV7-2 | ASSFQVAGGRDIQY
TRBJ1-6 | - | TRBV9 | ASSERPESPLH
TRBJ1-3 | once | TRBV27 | ASRRSGGNTIY
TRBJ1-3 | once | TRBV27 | ASSSLTGAGNTIY